The 23 T cell receptor beta chains below all came from one sample that was sequenced in a study of blood T cell repertoires in COVID-19. TCRdb's copy holds only in-frame clones and misses some; the assay was immunoSEQ multiplex PCR. The sample consists of under 150,000 clones, less than 90% of them appearing once. The sequenced sample consisted of PBMCs or T cells enriched from blood (not recorded which). These receptors all come from a woman aged 45-59 years who had been exposed to COVID-19.

The CDR3 spells CASSISRTGGEKLFF. The CDR3 DNA follows: TGTGCCAGTAGTATCTCCCGGACAGGGGGTGAAAAACTGTTTTTT. The chain carries TRBV19 and TRBJ1-4; TRBD1 matches 10 bases. Per germline, CDR1 LNHDA and CDR2 SQIVND (reference sequence). V lost 3 bases, J lost 7 bases, and 5 bases stayed unmatched. The CDR3 loop spans 15 amino acids.

This chain uses TRBV7-9 with TRBJ1-2, with 9 bases lining up with TRBD1. The germline CDR1 and CDR2 sequences are SEHNR and FQNEAQ (reference sequence). V dropped 5 bases and J dropped 4; count of bases not matched to a gene: 8. The CDR3 covers 15 residues. DNA of the CDR3: TGTGCCAGCAGCCCCACAGGGGGCGCGATCTATGGCTACACCTTC. Translation: CASSPTGGAIYGYTF. Filled out from reference TRBV7-9 and TRBJ1-2, the complete variable domain reads DTGVSQNPRHKITKRGQNVTFRCDPISEHNRLYWYRQTLGQGPEFLTYFQNEAQLEKSRLLSDRFSAERPKGSFSTLEIQRTEQGDSAMYLCASSPTGGAIYGYTFGSGTRLTVV.

The chain uses TRBV27 and TRBJ2-1, with D perhaps matching TRBD2 (7 bases). CDR1 and CDR2 from the germline V gene are MNHEY and SMNVEV (reference sequence). V was cut by 6 bases and J by 6 bases, with 21 bases left in between. This CDR3 has 16 amino acids. This CDR3 reads CASSNHEGGAANEQFF. In nucleotides, the CDR3 is TGTGCCAGCAGCAACCACGAGGGGGGGGCTGCCAATGAGCAGTTCTTC.

The rearrangement links TRBV7-2 to TRBJ2-7; TRBD2 matches 13 bases. After removal of 5 bases from V and 3 bases from J, the junction contained 7 bases not matched to a gene. The CDR3 consists of 16 residues. The germline gives CDR1 SGHTA, CDR2 FQGNSA. DNA for the CDR3: TGTGCCAGCAGCCCACCCCGGACTAGCGGGGGCTACGAGCAGTACTTC. Translating it yields CASSPPRTSGGYEQYF.

The rearrangement joins TRBV15 to TRBJ1-5; D ambiguous. Germline CDR1 is LNHNV and CDR2 is YYDKDF (reference sequence). CDR3 length equals 13 residues. Trimming cost V 6 bases and J 3 bases, with 9 bases left between them. For the CDR3, the DNA is TGTGCCACCAGAGGCGGGATCAATCAGCCCCAGCATTTT. Translation gives CATRGGINQPQHF.

The V and J genes are TRBV3-1 (or the pseudogene TRBV3-2) and TRBJ2-2, with 12 positions matching TRBD2. The J segment lost 7 bases and the V segment lost 4 bases, leaving 4 bases of the junction unmatched. The CDR3 consists of 15 residues. Germline V gene lookup returns CDR1 LGHDT and CDR2 YNNKEL (reference sequence). For the CDR3, the DNA is TGTGCCAGCAGCCGGACTAGCGGGGCTGGCGGGGAGCTGTTTTTT. Protein: CASSRTSGAGGELFF.

The J gene is TRBJ2-7, the V gene TRBV25-1; maybe TRBD2 (6 bases). From germline, CDR1 is MGHDK and CDR2 SYGVNS. The CDR3 totals 13 residues. V was trimmed by 6 bases and J by 2 bases, leaving 11 bases between them. CDR3 sequence: CASSPGGTYEQYF. CDR3 nucleotides: TGTGCCAGCAGCCCCGGGGGAACCTACGAGCAGTACTTC.

DNA of the CDR3: TGTGCCATCAGTGAGCGGGACAGGGGTCGTGGCTACACCTTC. It specifies CAISERDRGRGYTF. The V call is TRBV10-3, the J call TRBJ1-2, with TRBD1 matching 10 bases. Germline V gene data show CDR1 as ENHRY and CDR2 as SYGVKD. CDR3 length: 14 amino acids. V shed 2 bases, J shed 7 bases, and the junction held 4 bases outside the gene matches.

Only a few counts were recorded for this clone. This chain connects TRBV3-1 (or the pseudogene TRBV3-2) to TRBJ2-1; 11 nucleotides line up with TRBD2. CDR3 length: 18 amino acids. CDR1 and CDR2 (germline): LGHDT, YNNKEL (reference sequence). The trim removed 3 bases at V and 0 bases at J, leaving 7 bases unmatched. CDR3 protein: CASSHELAGVRSYNEQFF. CDR3 nucleotide sequence: TGTGCCAGCAGCCATGAACTAGCGGGAGTTCGCTCCTACAATGAGCAGTTCTTC.

The chain uses TRBV6-2 or TRBV6-3 and TRBJ2-2; D ambiguous. Trimming took off 5 bases at V and 0 bases at J, with 10 bases between the two ends. The CDR3 consists of 15 residues. Germline V lookup: CDR1 MNHEY, CDR2 SVGEGT. The CDR3 nucleotides read TGTGCCAGCAGTGCCGTCAGGACGAACACCGGGGAGCTGTTTTTT. Translating gives CASSAVRTNTGELFF.

This clone appeared a few times. The gene calls are TRBV19 and TRBJ2-2; TRBD2 might be the D (6 bases). Trimming stripped 6 bases from V and 7 bases from J, with 18 bases between. The germline V gene has CDR1 LNHDA and CDR2 SQIVND (reference sequence). The CDR3 spans 15 residues. CDR3 nucleotides: TGTGCCAGTAGCACCGGGACTCGGGTTCACGGGGAGCTGTTTTTT. Its translation: CASSTGTRVHGELFF. Based on the CDR3 plus reference TRBV19 and TRBJ2-2, the full variable domain is DGGITQSPKYLFRKEGQNVTLSCEQNLNHDAMYWYRQDPGQGLRLIYYSQIVNDFQKGDIAEGYSVSREKKESFPLTVTSAQKNPTAFYLCASSTGTRVHGELFFGEGSRLTVL.

This rearrangement joins TRBV7-2 to TRBJ2-5; TRBD1 matches 10 bases. In germline, CDR1 is SGHTA, CDR2 FQGNSA. V shed 6 bases, J shed 11 bases, and the junction held 15 bases outside the gene matches. This CDR3 comprises 15 residues. CDR3 amino acids: CASSLTGGGSGSQYF. Here the CDR3 DNA reads TGTGCCAGCAGTTTGACAGGGGGCGGGTCGGGTTCTCAGTACTTC.

The chain has TRBV6-5 and TRBJ1-2, with 8 positions matching TRBD1. CDR3 size: 12 residues. Per germline, CDR1 MNHEY and CDR2 SVGAGI. V dropped 6 bases and J dropped 4; count of bases not matched to a gene: 1. CDR3 DNA sequence: TGTGCCAGCAGCGACAGGGGCTATGGCTACACCTTC. It specifies CASSDRGYGYTF.

The chain recombines TRBV29-1 with TRBJ2-2, with 7 bases matching TRBD2. This CDR3 has 13 residues. CDR1 and CDR2 from the germline V gene are SQVTM and ANQGSEA. The V segment lost 7 bases and the J segment 6 bases; nucleotides outside the gene matches: 8. This CDR3 is CSGGNGRAGELFF. The CDR3, as DNA: TGCAGCGGGGGAAATGGGAGGGCCGGGGAGCTGTTTTTT.

The rearrangement links TRBV10-1 to TRBJ2-3, with D possibly being TRBD1 (5 bases). CDR3 length: 13 amino acids. V was clipped by 4 bases and J by 1 base, with 6 bases between them. Germline assignment: CDR1 WNHNN and CDR2 SYGVQD (reference sequence). CDR3: CASSVGGTDTQYF. The CDR3 region has the DNA TGCGCCAGCAGTGTAGGGGGCACAGATACGCAGTATTTT.

This chain uses TRBV6-6 with TRBJ2-2, with TRBD2 matching over 13 bases. J lost 3 bases, V lost 5 bases, and 9 bases had no gene match. Germline V CDR1 and CDR2: MNHNY, SVGAGI (reference sequence). The CDR3 loop spans 18 amino acids. The CDR3, as DNA: TGTGCCAGCAGTCCCGGACTAGCGGGAGTGCGTGACACCGGGGAGCTGTTTTTT. Its protein is CASSPGLAGVRDTGELFF.

The gene calls are TRBV7-3 and TRBJ2-2; D unresolved. Germline CDR1 is SGHTA and CDR2 is FQGTGA. The germline V and J ends were trimmed by 2 bases and 4 bases, with 5 bases remaining between them. The CDR3 consists of 13 residues. The CDR3 spells CASSLPVTGELFF. The CDR3 bases are TGTGCCAGCAGCTTACCGGTCACCGGGGAGCTGTTTTTT. Combining the CDR3 with reference TRBV7-3 and TRBJ2-2 gives the whole variable domain GAGVSQTPSNKVTEKGKYVELRCDPISGHTALYWYRQSLGQGPEFLIYFQGTGAADDSGLPNDRFFAVRPEGSVSTLKIQRTERGDSAVYLCASSLPVTGELFFGEGSRLTVL.

This chain connects TRBV7-2 to TRBJ1-4; 8 positions agree with TRBD1. Per germline, CDR1 SGHTA and CDR2 FQGNSA. The V segment lost 5 bases and the J segment 8 bases; nucleotides outside the gene matches: 7. The CDR3 runs to 14 residues. The DNA of the CDR3 is TGTGCCAGCAGCCCTTGGACAGGGAACGAAAAACTGTTTTTT. Translation: CASSPWTGNEKLFF.

V is TRBV5-6 and J is TRBJ1-2; 7 nucleotides agree with TRBD1. Unmatched junction bases numbered 7, after V lost 3 bases and J lost 8 bases. The CDR3 spans 13 residues. Germline CDR1 reads SGHDT; CDR2 reads YYEEEE. For the CDR3, the DNA is TGTGCCAGCAGCTCCACAGGGGCAAGGGGCTACACCTTC. Amino acids: CASSSTGARGYTF.

The chain carries TRBV5-4 and TRBJ2-7; D may be TRBD1 (7 bases). V shed 4 bases and J shed 11 bases, with 16 bases lying between them. This CDR3 region has 12 residues. The germline V gene encodes CDR1 SGHNT and CDR2 YYREEE (reference sequence). The CDR3 sequence: CASSPRGVGEYF. CDR3 sequence (DNA): TGTGCCAGCAGCCCCAGGGGGGTTGGGGAGTACTTC.

The chain links TRBV5-1 to TRBJ2-5; possibly TRBD2 for D (6 bases). Germline CDR1 reads SGHRS; CDR2 reads YFSETQ. Trimming pared 0 bases from V and 5 bases from J, leaving 11 bases between. The CDR3 totals 14 residues. The CDR3: CASSLVAAGETQYF. CDR3 DNA sequence: TGCGCCAGCAGCTTGGTGGCGGCGGGGGAGACCCAGTACTTC.

This clone was seen a single time. The chain has TRBV3-1 (or the pseudogene TRBV3-2) and TRBJ2-1; 12 bases fit TRBD2. The germline V gene has CDR1 LGHDT and CDR2 YNNKEL (reference sequence). V dropped 6 bases and J dropped 6; count of bases not matched to a gene: 0. CDR3 length: 13 amino acids. The CDR3 nucleotides are TGTGCCAGCAGGACTAGCGGGGGCAATGAGCAGTTCTTC. It yields the protein CASRTSGGNEQFF.

The chain couples TRBV7-8 to TRBJ2-2, with a weak D call TRBD2 (5 bases). This CDR3 region has 15 residues. V was pared by 1 base and J by 3 bases, with 9 bases between. The germline gives CDR1 SGHVS, CDR2 FQNEAQ. The CDR3 DNA sequence: TGTGCCAGCAGCTTAGGGGCCGGGGACACCGGGGAGCTGTTTTTT. Translated, it gives CASSLGAGDTGELFF. The entire variable domain, with the rest obtained from reference TRBV7-8 and TRBJ2-2, is as follows: GAGVSQSPRYKVAKRGQDVALRCDPISGHVSLFWYQQALGQGPEFLTYFQNEAQLDKSGLPSDRFFAERPEGSVSTLKIQRTQQEDSAVYLCASSLGAGDTGELFFGEGSRLTVL.